This passage covers 17 T cell receptor beta chains from one sample sequenced in a study of shared clonotypes between healthy human individuals. Measured with immunoSEQ multiplex PCR; TCRdb has only the in-frame clones, and not every one. The sample includes 2.3 million or so clones, approximately 95% seen only once; the top ten take roughly 0.36%. The sequencing input was naive CD4+ T cells from PBMCs. The subset is: CD45RA+ positively selected. The receptor set was obtained from a man younger than 30 in good health. Some clones in this sample may be carry-over from other donors' samples.

The chain joins TRBV7-2 to TRBJ2-7; TRBD2 matches at 10 bases. This CDR3 has 16 residues. The V and J ends lost 1 base and 5 bases, in that order; junction bases with no gene match: 8. In germline, CDR1 is SGHTA, CDR2 FQGNSA. The CDR3 protein is CASSLGRLAGVHEQYF. The CDR3 nucleotides read TGTGCCAGCAGCTTAGGTCGGCTAGCGGGAGTCCACGAGCAGTACTTC.

To note about this clone: Other DNA sequences within the sample encode an identical CDR3. The chain has TRBV18 and TRBJ1-1, with D perhaps TRBD1 (6 bases). Germline V gene lookup returns CDR1 KGHSH and CDR2 LQKENI. V lost 6 bases and J 0 bases, leaving 11 bases between the germline ends. The CDR3 has 14 amino acids. CDR3 bases: TGTGCCAGCTCCCTCGACAGGATGAACACTGAAGCTTTCTTT. Protein: CASSLDRMNTEAFF.

The V call is TRBV10-3, the J call TRBJ2-3; TRBD1 aligns across 9 bases. From germline, CDR1 is ENHRY and CDR2 SYGVKD. The CDR3 sequence is 14 residues long. V trimming: 4 bases; J trimming: 6 bases; junction bases outside the gene matches: 5. CDR3 DNA: TGTGCCATCAGTGGGGGACAGGGAAGGGATACGCAGTATTTT. As protein: CAISGGQGRDTQYF.

In regard to this clone: Other DNA sequences in this specimen translate into the identical CDR3. This chain uses TRBV28 with TRBJ1-2, with TRBD1 identical over 8 bases. V gave up 6 bases and J gave up 4 bases; unmatched junction bases: 7. Germline CDR1 reads MDHEN; CDR2 reads SYDVKM. The CDR3 runs 14 residues. The CDR3: CASSLQGAVYGYTF. The CDR3 DNA sequence: TGTGCCAGCAGCCTCCAGGGGGCGGTCTATGGCTACACCTTC.

This chain links TRBV19 with TRBJ2-7; the match to TRBD1 covers 9 bases. Trimming at V came to 9 bases and at J to 6 bases, leaving 9 bases not matched to a gene. This CDR3 is built from 13 residues. Germline-derived CDR1 and CDR2 are LNHDA and SQIVND (reference sequence). CDR3 in DNA: TGTGCCAGCCGGACAGGGGTAGGGGGCGAGCAGTACTTC. It is translated as CASRTGVGGEQYF.

J is TRBJ2-5 and V is TRBV9; tentatively, D is TRBD2 (5 bases). Germline loops: CDR1 SGDLS, CDR2 YYNGEE. V was pared by 3 bases and J by 6 bases, with 21 bases between. This CDR3 has 16 residues. DNA for the CDR3: TGTGCCAGCAGCGCACAAGCCGCGGTGGGGAGAAAGACCCAGTACTTC. Its protein is CASSAQAAVGRKTQYF.

This chain uses TRBV27 with TRBJ2-1, with TRBD2 identical over 7 bases. Trimming at V came to 3 bases and at J to 6 bases, leaving 8 bases not matched to a gene. This CDR3 contains 15 residues. Germline V lookup: CDR1 MNHEY, CDR2 SMNVEV (reference sequence). The CDR3 sequence: CASSFSASGANEQFF. As DNA, the CDR3 is TGTGCCAGCAGTTTTTCGGCTAGCGGAGCCAATGAGCAGTTCTTC.

The genes are TRBV5-8 and TRBJ1-5; D gene ambiguous. The CDR3 totals 13 residues. Trimming cost V 0 bases and J 6 bases, with 7 bases left between them. Looked up from germline, CDR1 is SGHTS and CDR2 is YDEGEE. CDR3 DNA: TGTGCCAGCAGCTTGGGAAAAGGTCAGCCCCAGCATTTT. As protein: CASSLGKGQPQHF.

The chain is built from TRBV5-1 and TRBJ2-4; D is tentatively TRBD1 or TRBD2 (5 bases each). There are 15 residues in the CDR3. V gave up 3 bases and J gave up 5 bases, with 15 bases separating them. The germline V gene encodes CDR1 SGHRS and CDR2 YFSETQ. In DNA, the CDR3 is TGCGCCAGCAGCTCTACCTCGGGACGAGAAAACATTCAGTACTTC. It codes for CASSSTSGRENIQYF.

The chain joins TRBV10-3 to TRBJ1-5; D may be TRBD1 (6 bases). The CDR3 sequence is 15 residues long. Germline CDR1 ENHRY, CDR2 SYGVKD. V lost 3 bases and J lost 7, with 16 bases in between. The CDR3 coding sequence is TGTGCCATCAGTGACCACCCAGGGGTCCCCCAGCCCCAGCATTTT. Translated, it gives CAISDHPGVPQPQHF.

The chain couples TRBV29-1 to TRBJ2-3; possible D gene TRBD2, 7 bases. V lost 7 bases and J 10 bases, leaving 18 bases between the germline ends. The germline V gene has CDR1 SQVTM and CDR2 ANQGSEA. CDR3 length: 12 amino acids. The CDR3 loop reads CSDGERGRAQYF. The CDR3, as DNA: TGCAGCGACGGAGAGAGGGGGAGGGCGCAGTATTTT.

On this clone itself: Additional DNA sequences in this sample encode the identical CDR3. J is TRBJ2-1 and V is TRBV2; 9 bases map to TRBD2. The V gene end was trimmed by 6 bases and the J gene end by 0 bases; junction bases not matched to a gene: 3. The V gene's germline CDR1 is SNHLY and CDR2 FYNNEI. This CDR3 has 15 residues. This CDR3 is CASRATSGSYNEQFF. Written as DNA, the CDR3 is TGTGCCAGCAGAGCGACTAGCGGCTCCTACAATGAGCAGTTCTTC.

This clone was observed once. The gene calls are TRBV6-5 and TRBJ1-2; D might be TRBD1 (5 bases). CDR1 and CDR2 from the germline V gene are MNHEY and SVGAGI. V lost 6 bases and J 4 bases, leaving 12 bases between the germline ends. The CDR3 consists of 13 residues. The CDR3 protein is CASSKWGGYGYTF. CDR3 bases: TGTGCCAGCAGCAAGTGGGGGGGCTATGGCTACACCTTC.

Note on this clone: Other DNA sequences from this sample encode an identical CDR3 as well. This chain connects TRBV19 to TRBJ2-3; D is possibly TRBD1 (6 bases). Germline loops: CDR1 LNHDA, CDR2 SQIVND (reference sequence). Trimming cost V 5 bases and J 3 bases, with 9 bases left between them. The CDR3 loop spans 13 amino acids. The CDR3 reads CASSPTGTDTQYF. The CDR3 nucleotides read TGTGCCAGTAGTCCCACAGGGACAGATACGCAGTATTTT.

The chain has TRBV7-9 and TRBJ2-3; D is possibly TRBD1 (6 bases). The CDR3 runs 15 residues. V was trimmed by 2 bases and J by 2 bases, leaving 11 bases between them. Germline loops: CDR1 SEHNR, CDR2 FQNEAQ (reference sequence). The CDR3 protein is CASSLIRDITDTQYF. The DNA for the CDR3 is TGTGCCAGCAGCTTAATCAGGGACATCACAGATACGCAGTATTTT.

V usage is TRBV27 and J usage is TRBJ2-1; D ambiguous. Germline assignment: CDR1 MNHEY and CDR2 SMNVEV (reference sequence). Trimming stripped 5 bases from V and 9 bases from J, with 23 bases between. There are 16 residues in the CDR3. In DNA, the CDR3 is TGTGCCAGCAGTGCCTTTGGGCACCCCGGAGAGGTTGAGCAGTTCTTC. Its translation is CASSAFGHPGEVEQFF.

The chain is built from TRBV27 and TRBJ2-1, with D perhaps matching TRBD2 (6 bases). CDR1 is MNHEY, CDR2 SMNVEV, per germline (reference sequence). V shed 7 bases and J shed 0 bases, with 10 bases lying between them. There are 14 residues in the CDR3. The CDR3 loop is CASTGAGSYNEQFF. Here the CDR3 DNA reads TGTGCCAGCACCGGAGCGGGCTCCTACAATGAGCAGTTCTTC.